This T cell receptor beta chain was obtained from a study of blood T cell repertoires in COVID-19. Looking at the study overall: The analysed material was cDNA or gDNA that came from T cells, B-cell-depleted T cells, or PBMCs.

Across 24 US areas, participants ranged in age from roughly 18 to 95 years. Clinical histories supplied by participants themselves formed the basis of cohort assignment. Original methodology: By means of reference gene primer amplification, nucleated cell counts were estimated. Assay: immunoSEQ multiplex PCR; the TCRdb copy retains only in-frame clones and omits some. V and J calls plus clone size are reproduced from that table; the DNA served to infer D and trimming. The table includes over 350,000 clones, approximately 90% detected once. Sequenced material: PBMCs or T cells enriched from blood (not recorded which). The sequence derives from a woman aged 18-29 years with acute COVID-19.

CDR3 loop: CASSDGWTSGGNEQFF. CDR3 nucleotide sequence: TGCGCCAGCAGTGATGGATGGACTAGCGGGGGCAATGAGCAGTTCTTC. V gene TRBV10-1 combines with J gene TRBJ2-1, with 13 bases lining up with TRBD2. The V and J ends lost 3 bases and 6 bases, in that order; junction bases with no gene match: 5. The germline V gene encodes CDR1 WNHNN and CDR2 SYGVQD (reference sequence). The CDR3 covers 16 residues.